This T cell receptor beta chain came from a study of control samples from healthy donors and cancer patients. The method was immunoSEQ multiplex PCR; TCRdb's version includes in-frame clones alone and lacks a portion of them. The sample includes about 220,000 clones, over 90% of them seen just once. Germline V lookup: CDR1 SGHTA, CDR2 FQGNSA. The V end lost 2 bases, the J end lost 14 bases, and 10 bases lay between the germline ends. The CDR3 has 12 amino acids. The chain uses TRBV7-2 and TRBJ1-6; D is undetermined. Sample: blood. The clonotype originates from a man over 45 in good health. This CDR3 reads CASSLRPPTLHF. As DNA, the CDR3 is TGTGCCAGCAGCTTACGGCCACCAACCCTCCACTTT.